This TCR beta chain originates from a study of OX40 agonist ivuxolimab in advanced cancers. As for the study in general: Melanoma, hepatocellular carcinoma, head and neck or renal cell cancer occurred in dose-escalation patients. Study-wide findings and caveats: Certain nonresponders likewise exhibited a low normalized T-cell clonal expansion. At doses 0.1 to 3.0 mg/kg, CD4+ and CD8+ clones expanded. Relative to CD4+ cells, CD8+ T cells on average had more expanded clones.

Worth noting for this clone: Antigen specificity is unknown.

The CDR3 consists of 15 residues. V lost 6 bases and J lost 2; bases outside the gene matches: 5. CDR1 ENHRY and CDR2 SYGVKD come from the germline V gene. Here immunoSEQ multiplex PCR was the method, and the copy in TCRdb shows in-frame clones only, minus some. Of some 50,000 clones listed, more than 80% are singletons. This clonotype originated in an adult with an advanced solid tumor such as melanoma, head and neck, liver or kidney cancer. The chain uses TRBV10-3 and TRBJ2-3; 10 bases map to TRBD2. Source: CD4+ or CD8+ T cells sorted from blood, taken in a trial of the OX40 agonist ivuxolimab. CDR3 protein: CAIRERGGNTDTQYF. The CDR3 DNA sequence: TGTGCCATCAGAGAGCGGGGGGGAAACACAGATACGCAGTATTTT.